One and the same sample provided the 5 T cell receptor beta chains below, sequenced in a study of CD8+ T cells in alopecia areata. Reverse transcription of extracted RNA yielded cDNA, which provided the sequencing template. The method was immunoSEQ multiplex PCR; TCRdb's version includes in-frame clones alone and lacks a portion of them. The sample contains about 270,000 clones, none of them singletons. Sorting of pooled cutaneous lymph node cells used CD4, CD8alpha, NKG2D, NKG2ACE and other markers. Sample: CD4+ T cells sorted from a lymph node. The receptor source for this set is a C3H/HeJ mouse with alopecia areata. MHC haplotype of the mouse line: H2-k.

Turning to this clone: Here the gene names and germline are mouse. The observed sequence ends 4 residues before the CDR3 terminus, with the missing tail filled in from the germline J gene. The rearrangement links TRBV4 to TRBJ2-1; D is uncertain. The V gene's germline CDR1 is LGHDT and CDR2 YNNKQL (reference sequence). Trimming removed 4 bases at V and 5 bases at J, with 3 bases between. There are 11 residues in the CDR3. CDR3 bases read: TGTGCCAGCAGCTTAGATGCT. Protein product: CASSLDA. The entire CDR3 is CASSLDAEQFF.

This clone occurred many times. All gene names here are mouse names. The CDR3 region is CASSGHRDSNTGQLYF. The CDR3 bases that were read are TGTGCCAGCAGTGGACACCGGGACTCAAACACCGGG. V usage is TRBV13-1 and J usage is TRBJ2-2; D possibly corresponds to TRBD2 (6 bases). The read falls 4 residues short of the CDR3 end, and the missing part is taken from the germline J gene. Germline assignment: CDR1 NSHNY and CDR2 SYGAGN. Trimming shortened V by 3 bases and J by 0 bases, and 12 bases separated the two germline ends. CDR3 length: 16 amino acids.

About this clone itself: Here the gene names and germline are mouse. Read data end 4 residues before the CDR3 end; the end is taken from the germline J gene. The chain joins TRBV19 to TRBJ2-3, with D perhaps TRBD1 (5 bases). Germline values: CDR1 FNHDT, CDR2 SITEND (reference sequence). Trimming stripped 2 bases from V and 3 bases from J, with 10 bases between. The CDR3 length is 14 residues. The sequenced part of the CDR3 DNA is TGTGCCAGCAGTATTTCCAGGGTGGCAGAA. Translating it yields CASSISRVAE. Given in full, the CDR3 is CASSISRVAETLYF.

On this clone: Gene names denote mouse genes. The CDR3 spells CALPGSDYTF. The CDR3 DNA, read in part, is TGTGCCCTGCCAGGCTCC. V is TRBV5 and J is TRBJ1-2; no definite D call. The read stops 4 residues short of the end of the CDR3; the missing end is completed from the germline J gene. Germline CDR1 reads LGHNA; CDR2 reads YNLKQL (reference sequence). This CDR3 is 10 amino acids long. Trimming stripped 11 bases from V and 4 bases from J, with 8 bases between.

Concerning this clone: Gene names denote mouse genes. The CDR3 end falls 4 residues outside the read, so it is completed with the germline J gene. V is TRBV13-2 and J is TRBJ2-2; TRBD1 aligns across 8 bases. The CDR3 totals 16 residues. J gave up 5 bases and V 0 bases, and 6 bases lay outside the gene matches. Germline CDR1 and CDR2: NNHNN and SYGAGS (reference sequence). CDR3: CASGDAGRGLTGQLYF. CDR3 bases read: TGTGCCAGCGGTGATGCGGGCAGGGGGCTGACCGGG.